The entry below gives a single T cell receptor beta chain sequence along with its context. It has no known antigen specificity. No qualities accompany the bases; no much larger clone lies one base away. Sequenced using an Illumina NovaSeq 6000. cDNA libraries for TCRalpha and TCRbeta were prepared by 5'RACE using constant-segment primers, with sample barcodes and unique molecular identifiers added. RNA was extracted from every sample with Trizol reagent. The libraries were amplified in two PCR steps, and the second step added a second sample barcode and Illumina TruSeq adapters. Sequencing of libraries was performed on an Illumina NovaSeq with 2 x 150 bp paired-end reads. As for how the authors treated the data: Demultiplexing of reads and collapsing into UMI-guided consensus sequences were performed with migec v1.2.7. Using mixcr v2.1.11, UMI consensuses were aligned to TRA and TRB V and J templates and then assembled into clonotypes. Expanded or contracted clonotypes were those called significant by both edgeR and NoisET, with noise models trained on biological replicates. For edgeR calls, a false discovery rate-adjusted p below 0.01 and a log2 fold-change threshold of 1 were applied. As an exploratory analysis of dynamics, max-normalized trajectories of the 1000 most abundant clonotypes were examined with PCA combined with hierarchical clustering. Separately sequenced CD4+ and CD8+ repertoires were used to assign a CD4 or CD8 phenotype to each responding clone. TCRdb reran the public reads through fastp at Q25 and MiXCR, keeping productive beta chains. CDR3 protein sequences are deduplicated, and each keeps its most common genes and DNA. The V and J calls, along with clone size, are taken from TCRdb and not from the paper's own processing. The sample table records around 530,000 distinct CDR3 sequences; roughly 22% of these occur just once. 8.4% of the sample is in the top ten clones.

The data belong to a study of T-cell memory formation after mild COVID-19 (dated by TCRdb to 2020 to 2023). Concerning the study at large: TCR sequence clusters from the two donors were found to be largely donor specific. In a couple of donors, T-cell clones that expanded and contracted after mild COVID-19 were tracked by sequencing TCRalpha and TCRbeta repertoires over time. The cohort comprised two young, previously healthy adult volunteers, one female and one male.

Overall results and qualifications from the work: Some responding clones were detected in pre-infection memory, suggesting pre-existing cross-reactive memory T cells joined the SARS-CoV-2 response. The study covered only two mild cases, and larger cohorts including severe cases with pre-infection samples were considered necessary. Contracting CD4+ clones were found mainly in CM and EM memory subsets, while CD8+ clones were enriched in EMRA. Clones contracting from day 15 to 85 had balanced CD4/CD8 phenotypes, while a second wave expanding from day 15 to 37 was biased towards CD4+. SARS-CoV-2 specificity was not confirmed for the second-wave clones peaking on day 37.

Ficoll-Paque density gradient centrifugation was used to isolate PBMCs. The junction shows trimming of 3 bases on V and 5 bases on J, plus 10 bases between the germline ends. CDR3 length: 13 amino acids, cysteine to phenylalanine. Only the CDR3 portion is preserved as DNA: 39 bases, with reading frame beginning at the first base. Sequences SNHLY (CDR1) and FYNNEI (CDR2) are obtained from the germline V gene. This sequence originates from an adult woman who had mild COVID-19 (a few samples of this study predate the infection). The sample titles of this study are shuffled in the database, so cell type and time point are left out; the donor was told from shared clones. Sequencing was performed on PBMCs or a T cell subset sorted from them (not recorded which). The chain was built from TRBV2 and TRBJ1-1; TRBD1 is possibly the D segment (6 matching bases). CDR3 protein: CASSDRGWTEAFF. In nucleotides, the sequence is TGTGCCAGCAGTGACAGGGGCTGGACTGAAGCTTTCTTT.